This T cell receptor (beta chain) was documented in a study of vaccination effects on CD4 cells after COVID-19. At the level of the study: Following the second dose by a median of 72 days, the post-vaccine samples were obtained.

Germline V lookup: CDR1 PRHDT, CDR2 FYEKMQ (reference sequence). V was cut by 10 bases and J by 6 bases, with 22 bases left in between. The CDR3 consists of 15 residues. Produced via immunoSEQ multiplex PCR; TCRdb's table is partial and in-frame only. The data show tens of thousands of clones, over 65% seen once. Concerning this clone itself: Its antigen remains unidentified.

Having been cultured for 10 days, the cells underwent CD4+ T cell isolation. PCR showed that the person got SARS-CoV-2 infection at some point between March and December 2020. Of the BNT162b2 and mRNA-1273 vaccines, participants received two doses of one or the other. J is TRBJ2-1 and V is TRBV13, with D perhaps assigned TRBD1 or TRBD2 (5 bases each). The sequencing here drew on CD4+ T cells from PBMCs cultured without peptide, taken after COVID-19 vaccination. This TCR was recovered from a human donor who had a prior SARS-CoV-2 infection. The CDR3 DNA reads as TGTGCCACCTTAAGGGGAGATGGGGTCTCCAATGAGCAGTTCTTC. Translating it yields CATLRGDGVSNEQFF.